The 17 T cell receptor beta chains below come from one sample, sequenced in a study of blood T cell repertoires in COVID-19. The assay was immunoSEQ multiplex PCR, and TCRdb's table has in-frame clones only and misses some. The sample lists tens of thousands of clones, about 71% occurring once. Sequences were obtained from peripheral blood. The receptor source for this set is a woman aged 70 to 79 with acute or convalescent COVID-19.

The gene calls are TRBV7-9 and TRBJ2-2; 7 nucleotides agree with TRBD1. Trimming cost V 5 bases and J 2 bases; bases outside gene matches: 11. The CDR3 has 17 amino acids. The V gene's germline CDR1 is SEHNR and CDR2 FQNEAQ (reference sequence). CDR3 sequence: CASSTTGRGINTGELFF. The CDR3 region has the DNA TGTGCCAGCAGCACCACGGGCAGGGGGATAAACACCGGGGAGCTGTTTTTT.

This clone appeared a few times. V gene TRBV5-1 combines with J gene TRBJ2-3, with 8 bases aligning to TRBD1. The length of the CDR3 is 15 residues. V lost 3 bases and J lost 4; bases outside the gene matches: 7. Germline-derived CDR1 and CDR2 are SGHRS and YFSETQ. CDR3 sequence: CASSSGQGVSDTQYF. CDR3 DNA: TGCGCCAGCAGCTCCGGACAGGGAGTTTCAGATACGCAGTATTTT.

The V gene is TRBV6-2 or TRBV6-3, the J gene TRBJ1-2; 8 nucleotides line up with TRBD1. The V and J ends lost 6 bases and 3 bases, in that order; junction bases with no gene match: 9. CDR1 is MNHEY and CDR2 is SVGEGT in the germline V gene. This CDR3 is 15 amino acids long. CDR3 nucleotide sequence: TGTGCCAGCAGCCATAGGACAGGGCAGGACTATGGCTACACCTTC. Its protein is CASSHRTGQDYGYTF.

The rearrangement uses TRBV28 and TRBJ2-7; TRBD1 is a possible D gene (5 bases). This CDR3 has 15 amino acids. V dropped 6 bases and J dropped 4 bases, with 19 bases sitting between them. Looked up from germline, CDR1 is MDHEN and CDR2 is SYDVKM. The DNA of the CDR3 is TGTGCCAGCAGCTCCTCTTCAGGGCTCTTATACGAGCAGTACTTC. It codes for CASSSSSGLLYEQYF.

The rearrangement joins TRBV7-7 to TRBJ2-5, with 10 bases that match TRBD1. The length of the CDR3 is 15 residues. In germline, CDR1 is SSHAT, CDR2 FNYEAQ (reference sequence). After removal of 1 base from V and 1 base from J, the junction contained 0 bases not matched to a gene. DNA of the CDR3: TGTGCCAGCAGCTTAGGGACAGGGGGCCAAGAGACCCAGTACTTC. Protein sequence: CASSLGTGGQETQYF.

The genes are TRBV5-1 and TRBJ2-2; possibly TRBD1 for D (6 bases). CDR1 SGHRS and CDR2 YFSETQ come from the germline V gene. The CDR3 has 14 residues. V dropped 4 bases and J dropped 2 bases, with 9 bases sitting between them. CDR3 in DNA: TGCGCCAGCAGCCCGGGACACAACACCGGGGAGCTGTTTTTT. Protein: CASSPGHNTGELFF.

This clone came up once. The chain links TRBV7-9 to TRBJ1-6; the match to TRBD1 covers 7 bases. Germline V gene data show CDR1 as SEHNR and CDR2 as FQNEAQ (reference sequence). J lost 9 bases, V lost 2 bases, and 7 bases had no gene match. CDR3 length equals 15 residues. This chain's CDR3 is CASSLLAGGFSPLHF. CDR3 bases: TGTGCCAGCAGCTTATTGGCAGGGGGGTTTTCACCCCTCCACTTT.

The chain links TRBV7-9 to TRBJ2-1, with 10 bases fitting TRBD2. From germline, CDR1 is SEHNR and CDR2 FQNEAQ (reference sequence). V was pared by 5 bases and J by 4 bases, with 5 bases of the junction left unmatched. The CDR3 loop spans 15 amino acids. CDR3 DNA: TGTGCCAGCAGCGCAAGGACTAGCGGATACAATGAGCAGTTCTTC. It yields the protein CASSARTSGYNEQFF.

This clone was observed a handful of times. This chain uses TRBV5-6 with TRBJ1-5; D unresolved. The CDR3 has 14 residues. V was cut by 3 bases and J by 6 bases, with 13 bases left in between. Germline CDR1 and CDR2: SGHDT and YYEEEE. CDR3 residues: CASSYQNSAQPQHF. The CDR3 bases are TGTGCCAGCAGCTATCAAAATAGTGCTCAGCCCCAGCATTTT.

This chain uses TRBV7-3 with TRBJ2-1; 10 positions match TRBD2. CDR3 length: 14 residues. Trimming cost V 8 bases and J 8 bases; bases outside gene matches: 9. The germline V gene has CDR1 SGHTA and CDR2 FQGTGA. Here the CDR3 DNA reads TGTGCCAGCGGTAGGGGAGCGGGAGGGCATGAGCAGTTCTTC. It codes for CASGRGAGGHEQFF.

This rearrangement joins TRBV6-5 to TRBJ1-4; D possibly corresponds to TRBD1 (6 bases). CDR1 and CDR2 (germline): MNHEY, SVGAGI. CDR3 length: 15 residues. V dropped 1 base and J dropped 4 bases, with 10 bases sitting between them. CDR3 DNA sequence: TGTGCCAGCAGTTACTTGGGCAGGGGTAATGAAAAACTGTTTTTT. Its translation: CASSYLGRGNEKLFF.

The chain combines TRBV5-1 with TRBJ2-5, with TRBD1 matching 9 bases. The germline CDR1 and CDR2 sequences are SGHRS and YFSETQ. Trimming removed 4 bases from V and 3 bases from J; junction bases left unmatched: 7. CDR3 length equals 15 residues. CDR3 nucleotide sequence: TGCGCCAGCAGCCGAGAGGGACAGGGAGAAGAGACCCAGTACTTC. It specifies CASSREGQGEETQYF.

This chain uses TRBV19 with TRBJ1-4; 7 bases are shared with TRBD1. V was clipped by 5 bases and J by 4 bases; unmatched bases: 7. The CDR3 is made up of 15 amino acids. Germline-derived CDR1 and CDR2 are LNHDA and SQIVND (reference sequence). In DNA, the CDR3 is TGTGCCAGTAGTCAAGGACAGGCCTATAATGAAAAACTGTTTTTT. Protein: CASSQGQAYNEKLFF.

This clone was detected only a few times. V is TRBV28 and J is TRBJ1-6, with TRBD1 identical over 10 bases. The CDR3 contains 15 residues. J gave up 7 bases and V 5 bases, and 5 bases lay outside the gene matches. In germline, CDR1 is MDHEN, CDR2 SYDVKM. CDR3 residues: CASSPGQGGNSPLHF. The CDR3 bases are TGTGCCAGCAGTCCCGGACAGGGGGGAAATTCACCCCTCCACTTT.

V gene TRBV6-6 combines with J gene TRBJ2-7, with 7 bases aligning to TRBD1. The CDR3 contains 15 residues. Losses at the gene ends were 0 bases for V and 1 base for J; bases not matched to a gene: 3. CDR1 is MNHNY, CDR2 SVGAGI, per germline (reference sequence). The DNA of the CDR3 is TGTGCCAGCAGTTACTCGATGGGACAGTCCTACGAGCAGTACTTC. It specifies CASSYSMGQSYEQYF.

The genes are TRBV7-8 and TRBJ1-1; no firm D call. V was pared by 3 bases and J by 3 bases, with 11 bases between. CDR1 SGHVS and CDR2 FQNEAQ come from the germline V gene. The CDR3 sequence is 14 residues long. CDR3 coding DNA: TGTGCCAGCAGCTTTCAGGCCGGGGACACTGAAGCTTTCTTT. It encodes CASSFQAGDTEAFF.

This clone was observed a few times. The J gene is TRBJ2-7, the V gene TRBV27, with D tentatively TRBD2 (5 bases). The CDR3 consists of 15 residues. Trimming left V 5 bases short and J 0 bases short, with 14 bases between. CDR1 and CDR2 from the germline V gene are MNHEY and SMNVEV (reference sequence). The CDR3, as DNA: TGTGCCAGCAGTCCCTCACCGGGGAACTCCTACGAGCAGTACTTC. As protein: CASSPSPGNSYEQYF.